This is a list of T cell receptor beta chains from one sample in a study of blood T cell repertoires in COVID-19. TCRdb keeps only in-frame clones here, not all; method: immunoSEQ multiplex PCR. Here the sample spans about 390,000 clones, approximately 87% being singletons. The sample was PBMCs or T cells enriched from blood (not recorded which). The receptor source for this set is a woman in her forties or fifties who had recovered from COVID-19. CDR3s include the opening cysteine and the closing phenylalanine or tryptophan. Fields, in order: V gene, clone size, J gene, D gene, CDR3 DNA, CDR3 protein. The D gene is left open where the match is weak. Part of the rows lack a size; the others show once, few, many or a class for expanded clones.

>TRBV30|-|TRBJ2-2|TRBD1
TGTGCCTGGGGACAGGGCACCGGGGAGCTGTTTTTT
CAWGQGTGELFF
>TRBV7-2|-|TRBJ1-2|TRBD1
TGTGCCAGCAGCTTAGAGGGACAGGGGATGAATGGCTACACCTTC
CASSLEGQGMNGYTF
>TRBV12-3/TRBV12-4|-|TRBJ1-2|-
TGTGCCAGCAGTTTTGGCCTTGGCTACACCTTC
CASSFGLGYTF
>TRBV10-2|-|TRBJ2-3|-
TGCGCCAGCAGTGAGTCGGTGGCAGGAGGTGGGCCGCAGTATTTT
CASSESVAGGGPQYF
>TRBV27|-|TRBJ2-3|-
TGTGCCACTAGGTTGACAGTCACAGATACGCAGTATTTT
CATRLTVTDTQYF
>TRBV10-3|-|TRBJ2-7|-
TGTGCCACGCGGCTAGGGGGTCAGGATACTATTCCCTACGAGCAGTACTTC
CATRLGGQDTIPYEQYF
>TRBV12-3/TRBV12-4|-|TRBJ1-2|-
TGTGCCAGCAGTGAGGTCCCTCGCTATGGCTACACCTTC
CASSEVPRYGYTF
>TRBV3-1/TRBV3-2|-|TRBJ1-1|-
TGTGCCAGCAGCCAATCAGGTTATGGCCGGGGGGACACTGAAGCTTTCTTT
CASSQSGYGRGDTEAFF
>TRBV4-1|-|TRBJ2-5|-
TGCGCCAGCAGCCATAGAACGATAGAGGAGACCCAGTACTTC
CASSHRTIEETQYF
>TRBV27|-|TRBJ2-7|-
TGTGCCAGCAGTGCCCTAGGAGGGGTGGACCACGAGCAGTACTTC
CASSALGGVDHEQYF
>TRBV5-1|-|TRBJ1-2|TRBD1
TGCGCCAGCAGCTTGGCAGAGGGGGCGGAGGGCTACACCTTC
CASSLAEGAEGYTF
>TRBV2|-|TRBJ2-3|-
TGTGCCAGCAGCCGAGAAAGCACAGATACGCAGTATTTT
CASSRESTDTQYF
>TRBV7-8|-|TRBJ2-5|-
TGTGCCAGCAGCTTAGATCCCGGAGGGACCCAGTACTTC
CASSLDPGGTQYF
>TRBV28|-|TRBJ1-5|-
TGTGCCAGTTCAGGGCTTTGGAGCAATCAGCCCCAGCATTTT
CASSGLWSNQPQHF
>TRBV7-8|few|TRBJ2-7|-
TGTGCCAGCAGCTTAGGGCTTTGGGCCAGGGGAAAAGGCGGGGGTGCCTACGAGCAGTACTTC
CASSLGLWARGKGGGAYEQYF
>TRBV29-1|-|TRBJ2-5|-
TGCAGCGTTGATAGGAGGGGCAGGGAGTCACAAGAGACCCAGTACTTC
CSVDRRGRESQETQYF
>TRBV27|-|TRBJ1-1|-
TGTGCCAGCAGTCCAAACAGGGAGGGCACTGAAGCTTTCTTT
CASSPNREGTEAFF
>TRBV10-3|-|TRBJ1-4|-
TGTGCCATCAGTGGGGACTGGGGCGAAAAACTGTTTTTT
CAISGDWGEKLFF
>TRBV15|-|TRBJ2-3|TRBD1
TGTGCCACCAGCAGAGATAAGGGGGCGGCCACAGATACGCAGTATTTT
CATSRDKGAATDTQYF
>TRBV7-8|few|TRBJ1-2|-
TGTGCCAGCAGCCTAGGAGCGAGACGGGGTGCAGGTACTACTGGCTACACCTTC
CASSLGARRGAGTTGYTF
>TRBV2|once|TRBJ1-5|-
TGTGCCAGCAGCAAGGACAGCCCGAGCAATCAGCCCCAGCATTTT
CASSKDSPSNQPQHF
>TRBV5-6|-|TRBJ2-2|-
TGTGCCAGCAGCTTGGTCCCAGACACCGGGGAGCTGTTTTTT
CASSLVPDTGELFF
>TRBV7-9|-|TRBJ1-5|-
TGTGCCAGCAGCTTGGGTGTGGGGAGTCAGCCCCAGCATTTT
CASSLGVGSQPQHF
>TRBV7-8|-|TRBJ1-5|TRBD1
TGTGCCAGCAGCCTCCGACCCTCAGGGGGCGGACGATCGGAAAGCTACAATCAGCCCCAGCATTTT
CASSLRPSGGGRSESYNQPQHF
>TRBV3-1/TRBV3-2|few|TRBJ2-7|TRBD1
TGTGCCAGCAGCCAAGTGTTAGGGACAGGGGTCGAGCAGTACTTC
CASSQVLGTGVEQYF
>TRBV9|-|TRBJ1-6|TRBD1
TGTGCCAGCAGCTCCCGGACAGGGGAGAGGCCTAATTCACCCCTCCACTTT
CASSSRTGERPNSPLHF
>TRBV18|-|TRBJ1-1|-
TGTGCCAGCTCACCCTTAGCCCAGCGAATGAGCACTGAAGCTTTCTTT
CASSPLAQRMSTEAFF
>TRBV7-9|-|TRBJ1-2|-
TGTGCCAGCAGCTCATCAACGGATGGCTACACCTTC
CASSSSTDGYTF
>TRBV30|-|TRBJ1-2|-
TGTGCCTGGTCCTCCGGGGGGCCTAGCTACACCTTC
CAWSSGGPSYTF
>TRBV18|-|TRBJ1-1|-
TGTGCCAGCTCACACACACAGGGTACCACTGAAGCTTTCTTT
CASSHTQGTTEAFF
>TRBV12-3/TRBV12-4|-|TRBJ1-1|-
TGTGCCAGCAGTTGGGGACAGAACACTGAAGCTTTCTTT
CASSWGQNTEAFF
>TRBV6-5|-|TRBJ2-7|TRBD1
TGTGCCAGCAGTAAGGACAGGACCTACGAGCAGTACTTC
CASSKDRTYEQYF
>TRBV5-1|few|TRBJ2-1|-
TGCGCCAGCAGCTTGGGTGGGAGCTCCTACAATGAGCAGTTCTTC
CASSLGGSSYNEQFF